The 21 T cell receptor beta chains presented below share a single source sample, sequenced in a study of regulatory T cells in long-lasting Graves disease. Documented time point: persistent/refractory GD, antithyroid drugs over 5 years with positive TRAb. With RNA extracted from PBMCs as input, the TCR library was made. Arm-PCR of CDR3 regions with iRepertoire HTBI primers generated TCR beta libraries. MiXCR, applied by TCRdb to the multiplex PCR reads, yields one record per CDR3 protein. Of approximately 400,000 distinct CDR3 sequences detected, 23% appear once; the ten largest clones hold around 30%. The sequencing here drew on peripheral blood mononuclear cells (PBMCs), taken when the disease was refractory, from a patient treated with antithyroid drugs. Receptors originate from a woman in her 40s with Graves disease.

In its sample, this clonotype was seen many times. The chain employs TRBV11-2 and TRBJ2-7; possible D gene TRBD2, 5 bases. The CDR3 consists of 15 residues. Germline V CDR1 and CDR2: SGHAT, FQNNGV. Trimming cost V 5 bases and J 4 bases, with 18 bases left between them. CDR3 sequence reads: CASSADFGLGYEQYF. The CDR3 DNA reads as TGTGCCAGCAGCGCGGACTTTGGGCTGGGATACGAGCAGTACTTC.

V and J are TRBV19 and TRBJ2-7, with TRBD2 identical over 7 bases. The CDR3 extends over 13 amino acids. V trimming: 10 bases; J trimming: 5 bases; junction bases outside the gene matches: 11. The germline gives CDR1 LNHDA, CDR2 SQIVND (reference sequence). The CDR3 nucleotides read TGTGCCACCTCGCCCGGGGGGTTCCACGAGCAGTACTTC. Translating gives CATSPGGFHEQYF.

This clonotype was detected ten times or more. The V and J genes are TRBV5-1 and TRBJ1-2, with D unclear. The CDR3 extends over 12 amino acids. V shed 0 bases and J shed 4 bases, with 4 bases lying between them. Germline CDR1 SGHRS, CDR2 YFSETQ. The CDR3 DNA follows: TGCGCCAGCAGCTTGGACACCTATGGCTACACCTTC. This translates into CASSLDTYGYTF.

Turning to this clonotype: A much larger clone lies one base from this, so it may be a read error. The genes are TRBV28 and TRBJ2-1, with D perhaps matching TRBD1 (6 bases). The CDR3 spans 15 residues. Trimming removed 4 bases from V and 4 bases from J, with 14 bases in between. From germline, CDR1 is MDHEN and CDR2 SYDVKM. The CDR3 bases are TGTGCCAGCAGTTCAGGTGGACAGCTTTACAATGAGCAGTTCTTC. Protein sequence: CASSSGGQLYNEQFF. Based on the CDR3 plus reference TRBV28 and TRBJ2-1, the full variable domain is DVKVTQSSRYLVKRTGEKVFLECVQDMDHENMFWYRQDPGLGLRLIYFSYDVKMKEKGDIPEGYSVSREKKERFSLILESASTNQTSMYLCASSSGGQLYNEQFFGPGTRLTVL.

This clonotype was observed a handful of times. The chain carries TRBV28 and TRBJ2-3, with 7 positions matching TRBD2. Germline CDR1 reads MDHEN; CDR2 reads SYDVKM. This CDR3 region has 16 residues. J gave up 5 bases and V 6 bases, and 14 bases lay outside the gene matches. Written as DNA, the CDR3 is TGTGCCAGCAGACTCATACAAGGACTAGGAGAAGATACGCAGTATTTT. Translated: CASRLIQGLGEDTQYF.

This chain links TRBV5-4 with TRBJ1-2; D is perhaps TRBD1 (6 bases). The CDR3 has 15 amino acids. Germline V gene data show CDR1 as SGHNT and CDR2 as YYREEE (reference sequence). Trimming left V 2 bases short and J 8 bases short, with 19 bases between. CDR3 in amino acids: CASSLDDIGGGGYTF. Here the CDR3 DNA reads TGTGCCAGCAGCTTAGATGACATAGGGGGAGGCGGCTACACCTTC.

The chain combines TRBV14 with TRBJ2-7; 7 bases line up with TRBD1. Germline V gives CDR1 SGHDN, CDR2 FVKESK. The junction had 6 bases not matched to a gene; V was cut back by 4 bases and J by 3 bases. This CDR3 has 14 residues. In DNA, the CDR3 is TGTGCCAGCAGCCCAATAGGGGGCTTCTACGAGCAGTACTTC. Its translation: CASSPIGGFYEQYF.

The chain carries TRBV11-2 and TRBJ2-2; 8 bases line up with TRBD2. Looked up from germline, CDR1 is SGHAT and CDR2 is FQNNGV. The CDR3 runs 19 residues. Germline trimming cut 3 bases from V and 3 bases from J; bases unmatched to any gene: 15. CDR3 in amino acids: CASSFPNSLGRGYTGELFF. CDR3 nucleotides: TGTGCCAGCAGCTTCCCTAACTCCCTCGGGAGGGGTTACACCGGGGAGCTGTTTTTT.

On this clonotype: A read error may explain this, as a much larger clone is one base away. The CDR3 region has the DNA TGTGCCAGCAGCTTACTAGCGGGAGTATACGAGCAGTGCTTC. Translated: CASSLLAGVYEQCF. This chain links TRBV7-8 with TRBJ2-7; 10 bases fit TRBD2. This CDR3 is built from 14 residues. Germline V gives CDR1 SGHVS, CDR2 FQNEAQ.

As DNA, the CDR3 is TGCGCCAGCAGTAGTGGCCTCGGGGACATTCAGTACTTC. Translated, it gives CASSSGLGDIQYF. The chain combines TRBV5-1 with TRBJ2-4, with a possible D match to TRBD2 (5 bases). The V gene lost 5 bases and the J gene lost 8 bases, with 14 bases spanning the gap. The CDR3 is 13 residues long. CDR1 and CDR2 from the germline V gene are SGHRS and YFSETQ.

This clonotype was recorded at least ten times. The chain is built from TRBV11-2 and TRBJ2-2; D gene uncertain. Between the trimmed V and J ends, which lost 4 bases and 1 base, there was a span of 13 bases. This CDR3 comprises 16 residues. Germline CDR1 SGHAT, CDR2 FQNNGV. The chain's CDR3 is CASSSSDGLNTGELFF. CDR3 sequence (DNA): TGTGCCAGCAGCTCCTCGGACGGGTTGAACACCGGGGAGCTGTTTTTT.

This sequence joins TRBV2 and TRBJ2-1, with a weak D call TRBD1 (5 bases). CDR3 size: 12 residues. The V end lost 8 bases, the J end lost 10 bases, and 15 bases lay between the germline ends. From germline, CDR1 is SNHLY and CDR2 FYNNEI. The CDR3 DNA follows: TGTGCCAGCGTCATTGACAGTTACGAGCAGTTCTTC. Amino acid sequence: CASVIDSYEQFF.

The chain has TRBV10-3 and TRBJ2-1; 10 bases are a match to TRBD2. Germline V gives CDR1 ENHRY, CDR2 SYGVKD. Germline trimming cut 10 bases from V and 0 bases from J; bases unmatched to any gene: 3. The CDR3 spans 14 residues. Here the CDR3 DNA reads TGTGCCACCGCTAGCGGGAGCTCCTACAATGAGCAGTTCTTC. Its translation: CATASGSSYNEQFF.

This clonotype was seen many times. V usage is TRBV20-1 and J usage is TRBJ1-1; weak D call: TRBD1 (5 bases). Trimming shortened V by 3 bases and J by 6 bases, and 17 bases separated the two germline ends. Germline V lookup: CDR1 DFQATT, CDR2 SNEGSKA (reference sequence). The CDR3 contains 14 residues. The CDR3 bases are TGCAGTGCTAGCCCCCGGGACTCCGTCCCTGAAGCTTTCTTT. Protein product: CSASPRDSVPEAFF.

At least ten counts were recorded for this clonotype. This chain joins TRBV25-1 and TRBJ2-7, with 15 positions matching TRBD2. The germline gives CDR1 MGHDK, CDR2 SYGVNS. The ends lost 4 bases at V and 2 bases at J; junction bases unmatched: 9. This CDR3 is 18 amino acids long. The CDR3 nucleotides are TGTGCCAGCAGTGCCGGACTAGCGGGAGGGCGTGGGACCTACGAGCAGTACTTC. Its protein is CASSAGLAGGRGTYEQYF.

The V and J genes are TRBV20-1 and TRBJ2-5; a weak D match, TRBD1 (6 bases). Near its end, the DNA agrees better with TRBJ2-7, so the J call may be wrong. In germline, CDR1 is DFQATT, CDR2 SNEGSKA (reference sequence). The CDR3 contains 11 residues. The CDR3 reads CSAEGVHEQYF. DNA of the CDR3: TGCAGTGCTGAGGGGGTCCACGAGCAGTACTTC.

This clonotype was seen many times. The chain uses TRBV28 and TRBJ2-7; TRBD2 matches at 8 bases. CDR3 size: 15 residues. Trimming removed 3 bases from V and 3 bases from J; junction bases left unmatched: 7. Germline V gives CDR1 MDHEN, CDR2 SYDVKM. CDR3 in DNA: TGTGCCAGCAGTTTTGCGGGGGGCGTCGGCTACGAGCAGTACTTC. It codes for CASSFAGGVGYEQYF.

This clonotype was seen only a few times. The rearrangement joins TRBV11-1 to TRBJ2-7; maybe TRBD1 (6 bases). The CDR3 loop spans 14 amino acids. V was shortened by 7 bases and J by 2 bases, with 15 bases between the two germline ends. The germline V gene encodes CDR1 SGHAT and CDR2 FQDESV (reference sequence). CDR3 loop: CASTEDSKTYEQYF. DNA for the CDR3: TGTGCCAGCACGGAGGACAGCAAGACCTACGAGCAGTACTTC.

The chain carries TRBV4-1 and TRBJ2-5; D gene uncertain. The length of the CDR3 is 13 residues. Germline V lookup: CDR1 MGHRA, CDR2 YSYEKL. V lost 1 base and J lost 4, with 7 bases in between. For the CDR3, the DNA is TGCGCCAGCAGCCAAGCCAACGGAGAGACCCAGTACTTC. Its translation: CASSQANGETQYF.

This clonotype occurred many times. The genes are TRBV6-1 and TRBJ1-4; the match to TRBD1 covers 8 bases. The CDR3 totals 13 residues. Germline CDR1 and CDR2: MNHNS and SASEGT. V lost 11 bases to trimming and J lost 6 bases; unmatched junction nucleotides: 8. The CDR3 sequence is CAGRQGKDEKLFF. CDR3 DNA sequence: TGTGCCGGGAGACAGGGGAAAGATGAAAAACTGTTTTTT.

This clonotype was picked up many times. The chain is built from TRBV11-2 and TRBJ2-5; no clear D gene. V was shortened by 7 bases and J by 7 bases, with 22 bases between the two germline ends. Germline V gene sequence: CDR1 SGHAT, CDR2 FQNNGV. The CDR3 extends over 15 amino acids. The chain's CDR3 is CASTPSLRVRVTQYF. The CDR3 coding sequence is TGTGCCAGCACCCCGAGTCTTAGGGTGCGCGTGACCCAGTACTTC.